The 14 T cell receptor beta chains given below trace back to one sample, sequenced in a study of blood T cell repertoires in COVID-19. Only in-frame clones appear in the TCRdb table, and some are missing; sequencing was by immunoSEQ multiplex PCR. The repertoire includes about 220,000 clones, almost 85% of them detected once, and approximately 16% sits in the top ten. The sequencing sample was made of PBMCs or T cells enriched from blood (not recorded which). These receptors originate from a man aged 35 to 55 who had recovered from COVID-19.

This chain connects TRBV5-1 to TRBJ2-1; the D gene is possibly TRBD2 (5 bases). Germline lookup yields CDR1 SGHRS and CDR2 YFSETQ. This CDR3 has 15 amino acids. Trimming took off 4 bases at V and 9 bases at J, with 20 bases between the two ends. The DNA for the CDR3 is TGCGCCAGCAGCGGAATCGCTGGAGGCGGCCGTGAGCAGTTCTTC. Translated: CASSGIAGGGREQFF. The variable domain in full, completed from reference TRBV5-1 and TRBJ2-1, reads KAGVTQTPRYLIKTRGQQVTLSCSPISGHRSVSWYQQTPGQGLQFLFEYFSETQRNKGNFPGRFSGRQFSNSRSEMNVSTLELGDSALYLCASSGIAGGGREQFFGPGTRLTVL.

The rearrangement links TRBV19 to TRBJ1-4; D unclear. The germline V and J ends were trimmed by 4 bases and 3 bases, with 12 bases remaining between them. The germline CDR1 and CDR2 sequences are LNHDA and SQIVND (reference sequence). CDR3 length: 15 amino acids. CDR3 sequence: CASSNVVAANEKLFF. DNA for the CDR3: TGTGCCAGTAGTAACGTCGTTGCGGCTAATGAAAAACTGTTTTTT.

The table lists this clone with a count of one. The chain combines TRBV7-3 with TRBJ2-1; 8 nucleotides match TRBD2. CDR3 length equals 13 residues. The germline gives CDR1 SGHTA, CDR2 FQGTGA. The V and J ends lost 5 bases and 13 bases, in that order; junction bases with no gene match: 10. As DNA, the CDR3 is TGTGCCAGCAGCCAAAATCGGGGGGGCAGACAGTTCTTC. The encoded protein is CASSQNRGGRQFF. Together with reference TRBV7-3 and TRBJ2-1, the CDR3 gives the full variable domain: GAGVSQTPSNKVTEKGKYVELRCDPISGHTALYWYRQSLGQGPEFLIYFQGTGAADDSGLPNDRFFAVRPEGSVSTLKIQRTERGDSAVYLCASSQNRGGRQFFGPGTRLTVL.

This chain links TRBV5-1 with TRBJ1-1; 8 positions agree with TRBD1. With 4 bases clipped from V and 5 bases from J, the junction kept 7 bases outside the gene matches. The CDR3 sequence is 14 residues long. Germline V lookup: CDR1 SGHRS, CDR2 YFSETQ. The CDR3 sequence is CASSPRGQVTEAFF. CDR3 coding DNA: TGCGCCAGCAGCCCCAGGGGGCAAGTAACTGAAGCTTTCTTT.

The chain employs TRBV18 and TRBJ1-1; D possibly corresponds to TRBD1 (5 bases). V lost 4 bases, J lost 8 bases, and 14 bases lay in between. Looked up from germline, CDR1 is KGHSH and CDR2 is LQKENI. The CDR3 consists of 13 residues. For the CDR3, the DNA is TGTGCCAGCTCACTGACAGAGAGATTGGAAGCTTTCTTT. Translated: CASSLTERLEAFF. The full variable domain, in which reference TRBV18 and TRBJ1-1 provide the parts outside the CDR3, is NAGVMQNPRHLVRRRGQEARLRCSPMKGHSHVYWYRQLPEEGLKFMVYLQKENIIDESGMPKERFSAEFPKEGPSILRIQQVVRGDSAAYFCASSLTERLEAFFGQGTRLTVV.

V is TRBV18 and J is TRBJ1-2; D is perhaps TRBD1 (5 bases). Germline V gene lookup returns CDR1 KGHSH and CDR2 LQKENI. This CDR3 has 13 residues. V shed 2 bases and J shed 8 bases, with 12 bases lying between them. CDR3 bases: TGTGCCAGCTCACCAGGGGAGGGACGAGGCTACACCTTC. It is translated as CASSPGEGRGYTF.

This clone occurred many times. CDR3 sequence: CASSLITGSTQPQHF. In DNA, the CDR3 is TGTGCCAGCAGCTTAATCACAGGGTCAACTCAGCCCCAGCATTTT. This chain joins TRBV7-8 and TRBJ1-5; tentative D call: TRBD1 (6 bases). The germline gives CDR1 SGHVS, CDR2 FQNEAQ. The CDR3 is made up of 15 amino acids. V was clipped by 2 bases and J by 6 bases, with 14 bases between them.

This sequence joins TRBV3-1 (or the pseudogene TRBV3-2) and TRBJ1-2, with 10 nucleotides matching TRBD1. Germline V gives CDR1 LGHDT, CDR2 YNNKEL (reference sequence). The CDR3 loop spans 15 amino acids. The V gene end was trimmed by 4 bases and the J gene end by 5 bases; junction bases not matched to a gene: 7. The CDR3 DNA sequence: TGTGCCAGCAGCCCGGTACGGACAGGGGGGTATGGCTACACCTTC. This gives the protein CASSPVRTGGYGYTF.

The chain carries TRBV7-2 and TRBJ2-1, with 7 bases fitting TRBD2. The length of the CDR3 is 16 residues. J gave up 2 bases and V 0 bases, and 4 bases lay outside the gene matches. The germline V gene encodes CDR1 SGHTA and CDR2 FQGNSA. The chain's CDR3 is CASSLAASGTYNEQFF. Written as DNA, the CDR3 is TGTGCCAGCAGCTTAGCGGCTAGCGGTACCTACAATGAGCAGTTCTTC.

The V call is TRBV2, the J call TRBJ1-5, with TRBD1 matching 12 bases. There are 15 residues in the CDR3. Trimming cost V 8 bases and J 6 bases; bases outside gene matches: 8. The germline V gene has CDR1 SNHLY and CDR2 FYNNEI. CDR3 sequence reads: CASAPGTGGTQPQHF. The CDR3 region has the DNA TGTGCCAGCGCTCCCGGGACAGGGGGCACTCAGCCCCAGCATTTT.

V usage is TRBV7-6 and J usage is TRBJ1-2; no clear D. The CDR3 has 15 amino acids. Trimming pared 1 base from V and 5 bases from J, leaving 14 bases between. Germline values: CDR1 SGHVS, CDR2 FNYEAQ. Here the CDR3 DNA reads TGTGCCAGCAGCTTAGAGGACGGCCCGGGGTATGGCTACACCTTC. It specifies CASSLEDGPGYGYTF.

The CDR3, as DNA: TGTGCCAGCAGGGGACAGGGGAACTATGGCTACACCTTC. This codes for CASRGQGNYGYTF. The chain joins TRBV2 to TRBJ1-2, with 10 bases fitting TRBD1. Unmatched junction bases numbered 0, after V lost 6 bases and J lost 2 bases. The CDR3 loop spans 13 amino acids. Germline V gene lookup returns CDR1 SNHLY and CDR2 FYNNEI. The variable domain in full, completed from reference TRBV2 and TRBJ1-2, reads EPEVTQTPSHQVTQMGQEVILRCVPISNHLYFYWYRQILGQKVEFLVSFYNNEISEKSEIFDDQFSVERPDGSNFTLKIRSTKLEDSAMYFCASRGQGNYGYTFGSGTRLTVV.

The V and J genes are TRBV6-5 and TRBJ2-3; TRBD2 matches 9 bases. V lost 6 bases, J lost 5 bases, and 6 bases stayed unmatched. Germline V CDR1 and CDR2: MNHEY, SVGAGI. This CDR3 is built from 14 residues. The CDR3 bases are TGTGCCAGCAGAGGGACTAGCAATCGAGATACGCAGTATTTT. Encoded protein: CASRGTSNRDTQYF.

The table lists this clone with a few counts. The gene calls are TRBV28 and TRBJ1-5, with 7 bases aligning to TRBD1. CDR1 and CDR2 (germline): MDHEN, SYDVKM. V lost 4 bases to trimming and J lost 9 bases; unmatched junction nucleotides: 12. The CDR3 contains 15 residues. For the CDR3, the DNA is TGTGCCAGCAGTTCAACTGACAGGGACTTACGGCCCCAGCATTTT. The encoded protein is CASSSTDRDLRPQHF.